The 25 T cell receptor beta chains in this list originate from one sample, sequenced in a study of blood T cell repertoires in COVID-19. This table comes from immunoSEQ multiplex PCR, and its TCRdb copy is limited to in-frame clones, with some not included. The data contain 250,000 to 350,000 clones, 90% of them singletons. The sample comprised PBMCs or T cells enriched from blood (not recorded which). The receptors stem from a woman aged 18 to 35 with acute COVID-19.

The V call is TRBV27, the J call TRBJ1-6, with 9 bases that match TRBD1. This CDR3 is 14 amino acids long. J was trimmed by 10 bases and V by 5 bases; bases with no gene match: 6. Germline V lookup: CDR1 MNHEY, CDR2 SMNVEV (reference sequence). CDR3 protein: CASSPGTGNSPLHF. In DNA, the CDR3 is TGTGCCAGCAGTCCCGGGACAGGGAACTCACCCCTCCACTTT.

This sequence joins TRBV7-9 and TRBJ2-3; tentative D call: TRBD1 (5 bases). The CDR3 sequence is 18 residues long. CDR1 and CDR2 (germline): SEHNR, FQNEAQ (reference sequence). V lost 1 base and J lost 4, with 21 bases in between. In nucleotides, the CDR3 is TGTGCCAGCAGCTTAGACGCCTCGATAGGGGTCGGTCCAGATACGCAGTATTTT. It yields the protein CASSLDASIGVGPDTQYF.

In this sample, this clone turned up a few times. In DNA form, the CDR3 reads TGTGCCAGCAGACAGGGACACACCATATATTTT. Protein product: CASRQGHTIYF. The chain uses TRBV21-1 and TRBJ1-3; the table calls TRBD1, which could not be checked here. TRBV21-1 is a documented pseudogene. The CDR3 consists of 11 residues.

The chain recombines TRBV6-5 with TRBJ2-7; a possible D gene is TRBD1 (6 bases). The germline CDR1 and CDR2 sequences are MNHEY and SVGAGI. The CDR3 spans 13 residues. The V and J ends lost 4 bases and 2 bases respectively, with 9 bases between them. CDR3 protein: CASSLQGTYEQYF. The CDR3 bases are TGTGCCAGCAGTTTGCAGGGGACCTACGAGCAGTACTTC.

This clone was found once. The chain is built from TRBV2 and TRBJ1-2; 10 bases match TRBD1. The germline gives CDR1 SNHLY, CDR2 FYNNEI. The CDR3 runs 17 residues. V was clipped by 3 bases and J by 2 bases; unmatched bases: 9. This chain's CDR3 is CASSDWDRGSLNYGYTF. The CDR3 nucleotides read TGTGCCAGCAGTGATTGGGACAGGGGTAGTCTGAACTATGGCTACACCTTC.

The J gene is TRBJ1-2, the V gene TRBV6-1; D possibly corresponds to TRBD1 (6 bases). The CDR3 runs to 15 residues. Germline-derived CDR1 and CDR2 are MNHNS and SASEGT. V was cut by 0 bases and J by 4 bases, with 12 bases left in between. CDR3 DNA: TGTGCCAGCAGTGAAGCTGGGGGCCTGCCCTATGGCTACACCTTC. This codes for CASSEAGGLPYGYTF.

V and J are TRBV3-1 (or the pseudogene TRBV3-2) and TRBJ2-1; 16 nucleotides align to TRBD2. V lost 1 base to trimming and J lost 4 bases; unmatched junction nucleotides: 7. This CDR3 contains 19 residues. Germline V gene data show CDR1 as LGHDT and CDR2 as YNNKEL (reference sequence). CDR3 DNA sequence: TGTGCCAGCAGCCAAGCCTTTGGGACTAGCGGGGGGGCTTACAATGAGCAGTTCTTC. This gives the protein CASSQAFGTSGGAYNEQFF.

Here the CDR3 reads CASSPGLANEQFF. Written as DNA, the CDR3 is TGTGCCAGCAGCCCGGGACTAGCCAATGAGCAGTTCTTC. V gene TRBV11-2 combines with J gene TRBJ2-1, with TRBD2 matching over 9 bases. Germline CDR1 and CDR2: SGHAT and FQNNGV. V was clipped by 5 bases and J by 6 bases; unmatched bases: 2. The CDR3 totals 13 residues.

This clone turned up a few times. The chain recombines TRBV9 with TRBJ2-1, with 10 bases identical to TRBD2. With V trimmed by 1 base and J by 8 bases, 9 bases remained unmatched. CDR3 length: 16 amino acids. From germline, CDR1 is SGDLS and CDR2 YYNGEE. CDR3 in amino acids: CASSVNPAGGTHEQFF. The CDR3 nucleotides are TGTGCCAGCAGCGTAAATCCAGCGGGAGGGACCCATGAGCAGTTCTTC. Full variable domain (outside the CDR3, taken from reference TRBV9 and TRBJ2-1): DSGVTQTPKHLITATGQRVTLRCSPRSGDLSVYWYQQSLDQGLQFLIQYYNGEERAKGNILERFSAQQFPDLHSELNLSSLELGDSALYFCASSVNPAGGTHEQFFGPGTRLTVL.

This chain uses TRBV4-2 with TRBJ2-7, with 10 bases lining up with TRBD2. The germline gives CDR1 LGHNA, CDR2 YNFKEQ. This CDR3 region has 15 residues. V lost 0 bases to trimming and J lost 3 bases; unmatched junction nucleotides: 2. CDR3 in DNA: TGTGCCAGCAGCCAAGAGGCTAGCGGGAGCTACGAGCAGTACTTC. Protein product: CASSQEASGSYEQYF.

V gene TRBV19 combines with J gene TRBJ2-2, with TRBD1 as a possible D gene (6 bases). The CDR3 totals 14 residues. Germline CDR1 is LNHDA and CDR2 is SQIVND (reference sequence). The V and J ends lost 6 bases and 3 bases respectively, with 11 bases between them. In nucleotides, the CDR3 is TGTGCCAGTAGCCAACAGGGTTACACCGGGGAGCTGTTTTTT. This translates into CASSQQGYTGELFF.

A single count supports this clone. This rearrangement joins TRBV24-1 to TRBJ2-1, with 8 positions matching TRBD2. The germline V gene has CDR1 KGHDR and CDR2 SFDVKD. The CDR3 loop spans 16 amino acids. Unmatched junction bases numbered 9, after V lost 3 bases and J lost 6 bases. CDR3 DNA sequence: TGTGCCACCAGTGATCCCTGGCGGGAGGCCGGCAATGAGCAGTTCTTC. This codes for CATSDPWREAGNEQFF.

The gene calls are TRBV13 and TRBJ2-3; possibly TRBD2 for D (6 bases). Germline CDR1 is PRHDT and CDR2 is FYEKMQ (reference sequence). V dropped 0 bases and J dropped 4 bases, with 14 bases sitting between them. The CDR3 spans 16 residues. The CDR3, as DNA: TGTGCCAGCAGCTTAGGTACACTAGCCCGGGCAGATACGCAGTATTTT. Amino acid sequence: CASSLGTLARADTQYF.

The V gene is TRBV2, the J gene TRBJ1-2; D remains ambiguous. Looked up from germline, CDR1 is SNHLY and CDR2 is FYNNEI. The CDR3 totals 13 residues. With 3 bases removed from V and 2 bases from J, the gap between germline ends came to 7 bases. CDR3 loop: CASSDGPNYGYTF. For the CDR3, the DNA is TGTGCCAGCAGTGATGGGCCGAACTATGGCTACACCTTC.

The CDR3 bases are TGTGCCAGCAGCTTCGGACTCTTCGTCACAGATACGCAGTATTTT. It is translated as CASSFGLFVTDTQYF. The chain employs TRBV3-1 (or the pseudogene TRBV3-2) and TRBJ2-3, with D perhaps TRBD2 (5 bases). V lost 5 bases and J lost 2, with 14 bases in between. The germline V gene has CDR1 LGHDT and CDR2 YNNKEL (reference sequence). The CDR3 is made up of 15 amino acids.

The chain is built from TRBV28 and TRBJ1-5; possibly TRBD1 for D (6 bases). The CDR3 is 15 amino acids. The V end lost 6 bases, the J end lost 0 bases, and 12 bases lay between the germline ends. Germline values: CDR1 MDHEN, CDR2 SYDVKM. CDR3 DNA: TGTGCCAGCAGAAGGACAGCAAATAGCAATCAGCCCCAGCATTTT. Translating it yields CASRRTANSNQPQHF.

V gene TRBV2 combines with J gene TRBJ2-2, with D uncertain. V gave up 6 bases and J gave up 6 bases, with 17 bases separating them. Germline V gene sequence: CDR1 SNHLY, CDR2 FYNNEI. CDR3 size: 15 residues. CDR3 nucleotides: TGTGCCAGCAGGGCAGAGGTATTGGTTCCCGGGGAGCTGTTTTTT. It encodes CASRAEVLVPGELFF.

The chain employs TRBV18 and TRBJ1-2; the match to TRBD1 covers 7 bases. The CDR3 has 13 amino acids. The J segment lost 8 bases and the V segment lost 1 base, leaving 4 bases of the junction unmatched. Germline loops: CDR1 KGHSH, CDR2 LQKENI. The CDR3 bases are TGTGCCAGCTCACCACGAGGGGGCGACGGCTACACCTTC. This sequence encodes CASSPRGGDGYTF.

This chain joins TRBV6-4 and TRBJ2-1, with D unresolved. Germline-derived CDR1 and CDR2 are MRHNA and SNTAGT. This CDR3 is built from 16 residues. Trimming removed 0 bases at V and 0 bases at J, with 9 bases between. In DNA, the CDR3 is TGTGCCAGCAGTGACTCAGCGATTAGCTCCTACAATGAGCAGTTCTTC. Amino acids: CASSDSAISSYNEQFF.

CDR3 nucleotide sequence: TGTGCCAGCAGCGTAGGACTTAACAATGAGCAGTTCTTC. Amino acids: CASSVGLNNEQFF. The V gene is TRBV9, the J gene TRBJ2-1; no clear D gene. The CDR3 covers 13 residues. Per the germline V gene, CDR1 is SGDLS and CDR2 is YYNGEE. Trimming took off 0 bases at V and 5 bases at J, with 6 bases between the two ends.

The genes are TRBV27 and TRBJ2-7; a weak D match, TRBD1 (6 bases). Trimming removed 3 bases from V and 4 bases from J, with 10 bases in between. The CDR3 is 13 residues long. In germline, CDR1 is MNHEY, CDR2 SMNVEV (reference sequence). In DNA, the CDR3 is TGTGCCAGCAGTTTGGGGACATTTTACGAGCAGTACTTC. Amino acid sequence: CASSLGTFYEQYF.

V gene TRBV6-6 combines with J gene TRBJ2-1; 13 bases agree with TRBD2. The germline V gene has CDR1 MNHNY and CDR2 SVGAGI (reference sequence). The CDR3 loop spans 16 amino acids. V was clipped by 5 bases and J by 4 bases; unmatched bases: 5. The CDR3 region has the DNA TGTGCCAGCAGTCGCAGACTAGCGGGAGGATACAATGAGCAGTTCTTC. It yields the protein CASSRRLAGGYNEQFF.

The chain links TRBV28 to TRBJ1-2; 7 nucleotides line up with TRBD1. The CDR3 runs 13 residues. Per germline, CDR1 MDHEN and CDR2 SYDVKM. The junction had 7 bases not matched to a gene; V was cut back by 5 bases and J by 7 bases. CDR3: CASSATGISGYTF. CDR3 DNA: TGTGCCAGCAGTGCGACAGGGATAAGTGGCTACACCTTC.

The rearrangement links TRBV28 to TRBJ1-6, with a possible D match to TRBD1 (6 bases). Germline loops: CDR1 MDHEN, CDR2 SYDVKM. Trimming removed 3 bases at V and 11 bases at J, with 14 bases between. The CDR3 sequence is 14 residues long. DNA of the CDR3: TGTGCCAGCAGTTTCCCCCAGGGGACGACACCCCTCCACTTT. Translation: CASSFPQGTTPLHF.

The chain uses TRBV18 and TRBJ1-1, with D uncertain. This CDR3 comprises 13 residues. Germline V gene lookup returns CDR1 KGHSH and CDR2 LQKENI. The germline V and J ends were trimmed by 3 bases and 1 base, with 6 bases remaining between them. The CDR3 sequence is CASSPGGNTEAFF. The CDR3 DNA reads as TGTGCCAGCTCACCGGGAGGGAACACTGAAGCTTTCTTT.